Shown below are 17 T cell receptor beta chains from a single sample sequenced in a study of cytomegalovirus exposure and HLA in healthy donors. This PCR relied on a set of 60 Vbeta primers and 13 Jbeta primers. Libraries were prepared by immunoSEQ multiplex PCR; TCRdb keeps only in-frame clonotypes and omits some of them. In the table there are over 75,000 clones, approximately 70% of which are singletons. Sequences were obtained from PBMCs. These TCRs come from a young man in good health and CMV-seronegative.

V is TRBV29-1 and J is TRBJ1-5, with 8 bases lining up with TRBD1. Germline CDR1 reads SQVTM; CDR2 reads ANQGSEA. Losses at the gene ends were 5 bases for V and 4 bases for J; bases not matched to a gene: 4. The length of the CDR3 is 13 residues. CDR3 nucleotide sequence: TGCAGCGTTCGCCAGGGGGCAAATCAGCCCCAGCATTTT. Its protein is CSVRQGANQPQHF.

This clone came up a few times. The chain joins TRBV30 to TRBJ1-1, with D perhaps TRBD1 (5 bases). V dropped 5 bases and J dropped 0 bases, with 13 bases sitting between them. In germline, CDR1 is GTSNPN, CDR2 SVGIG (reference sequence). This CDR3 region has 14 residues. CDR3 region: CAWVYDSLNTEAFF. The CDR3 region has the DNA TGTGCCTGGGTTTACGACAGTCTGAACACTGAAGCTTTCTTT.

This clone has a count of ten or more. The chain links TRBV5-1 to TRBJ2-7; 12 nucleotides agree with TRBD1. After removal of 3 bases from V and 4 bases from J, the junction contained 5 bases not matched to a gene. The CDR3 covers 15 residues. CDR1 is SGHRS, CDR2 YFSETQ, per germline. CDR3 sequence reads: CASSWGTGGSYEQYF. CDR3 in DNA: TGCGCCAGCAGCTGGGGGACAGGGGGCTCGTACGAGCAGTACTTC.

The gene calls are TRBV10-3 and TRBJ2-3, with 7 bases matching TRBD1. CDR1 is ENHRY, CDR2 SYGVKD, per germline. V was pared by 2 bases and J by 2 bases, with 4 bases of the junction left unmatched. This CDR3 is 15 amino acids long. CDR3 protein: CAISETGDPTDTQYF. The CDR3 DNA is TGTGCCATCAGTGAGACAGGGGACCCCACAGATACGCAGTATTTT.

The chain uses TRBV5-5 and TRBJ2-2; 7 nucleotides line up with TRBD2. Looked up from germline, CDR1 is SGHKS and CDR2 is YYEKEE (reference sequence). The length of the CDR3 is 15 residues. V was clipped by 2 bases and J by 5 bases; unmatched bases: 6. The CDR3 protein is CASSFRVGGTGELFF. The CDR3 DNA is TGTGCCAGCAGCTTCCGTGTGGGGGGGACCGGGGAGCTGTTTTTT.

This chain joins TRBV18 and TRBJ1-3; D remains unclear. Germline-derived CDR1 and CDR2 are KGHSH and LQKENI. V dropped 6 bases and J dropped 0 bases, with 12 bases sitting between them. The CDR3 consists of 15 residues. The CDR3 loop reads CASSGALGSGNTIYF. The CDR3 DNA is TGTGCCAGCTCGGGAGCCCTAGGCTCTGGAAACACCATATATTTT.

A few counts support this clone. This chain joins TRBV7-9 and TRBJ1-2, with D perhaps TRBD1 (5 bases). The germline CDR1 and CDR2 sequences are SEHNR and FQNEAQ (reference sequence). V lost 4 bases to trimming and J lost 4 bases, with 16 bases between them. The CDR3 has 15 residues. For the CDR3, the DNA is TGTGCCAGCAGCTCCCTTCGCCCGGGGGGCTATGGCTACACCTTC. Translation gives CASSSLRPGGYGYTF.

The rearrangement links TRBV9 to TRBJ1-1; TRBD1 aligns across 8 bases. Germline loops: CDR1 SGDLS, CDR2 YYNGEE. The V and J ends lost 3 bases and 4 bases, in that order; junction bases with no gene match: 5. This CDR3 has 14 amino acids. The CDR3 protein is CASSDEQGGTEAFF. In DNA form, the CDR3 reads TGTGCCAGCAGCGATGAACAGGGGGGCACTGAAGCTTTCTTT.

The chain uses TRBV4-1 and TRBJ1-1; 9 bases line up with TRBD1. The CDR3 is 16 residues long. The junction had 6 bases not matched to a gene; V was cut back by 4 bases and J by 0 bases. From germline, CDR1 is MGHRA and CDR2 YSYEKL. The CDR3 bases are TGCGCCAGCAGCCCTGGGACAGGGTACATGAACACTGAAGCTTTCTTT. It codes for CASSPGTGYMNTEAFF.

The chain couples TRBV29-1 to TRBJ2-5; D might be TRBD2 (6 bases). With 4 bases removed from V and 7 bases from J, the gap between germline ends came to 16 bases. The CDR3 totals 13 residues. CDR1 and CDR2 from the germline V gene are SQVTM and ANQGSEA. CDR3 sequence reads: CSVVPREEVTQYF. The CDR3 bases are TGCAGCGTTGTCCCCAGGGAGGAGGTGACCCAGTACTTC.

Turning to this clone: The junction departs from the called germline gene at one end, perhaps through a read error. The chain employs TRBV23-1 and TRBJ2-7; 8 nucleotides line up with TRBD2. TRBV23-1 is annotated as an ORF whose role is uncertain. The CDR3 consists of 16 residues. Here the CDR3 DNA reads TGCGCCCGCAGTCAACGCGGGGGGACCAGCTCCTACGAGCAGTACTTC. This sequence encodes CARSQRGGTSSYEQYF.

The V call is TRBV7-8, the J call TRBJ1-1; D possibly corresponds to TRBD1 (6 bases). CDR3 length: 14 residues. V gave up 0 bases and J gave up 1 base, with 6 bases separating them. Germline V gene data show CDR1 as SGHVS and CDR2 as FQNEAQ. CDR3 coding DNA: TGTGCCAGCAGCTTAGCGACAGGGAACACTGAAGCTTTCTTT. Translating it yields CASSLATGNTEAFF.

The chain uses TRBV5-5 and TRBJ2-5; 11 positions match TRBD2. Germline lookup yields CDR1 SGHKS and CDR2 YYEKEE (reference sequence). Trimming removed 4 bases from V and 1 base from J; junction bases left unmatched: 0. This CDR3 has 14 residues. This CDR3 is CASSGLAGQETQYF. CDR3 sequence (DNA): TGTGCCAGCAGCGGACTAGCGGGCCAAGAGACCCAGTACTTC.

This clone was observed a few times. This sequence joins TRBV2 and TRBJ1-1; D is perhaps TRBD1 (5 bases). Per germline, CDR1 SNHLY and CDR2 FYNNEI. V was shortened by 8 bases and J by 4 bases, with 11 bases between the two germline ends. This CDR3 comprises 12 residues. The CDR3 loop is CASSQASTEAFF. The CDR3 nucleotides are TGTGCCAGCTCACAGGCAAGCACTGAAGCTTTCTTT. The whole variable domain, remainder taken from reference TRBV2 and TRBJ1-1, is EPEVTQTPSHQVTQMGQEVILRCVPISNHLYFYWYRQILGQKVEFLVSFYNNEISEKSEIFDDQFSVERPDGSNFTLKIRSTKLEDSAMYFCASSQASTEAFFGQGTRLTVV.

The rearrangement uses TRBV4-1 and TRBJ2-1, with D perhaps matching TRBD2 (5 bases). Germline V gene data show CDR1 as MGHRA and CDR2 as YSYEKL. The CDR3 sequence is 13 residues long. V was clipped by 1 base and J by 9 bases, with 10 bases between them. CDR3 sequence (DNA): TGCGCCAGCAGCCAAGTACACAGCGGTGAGCAGTTCTTC. Protein sequence: CASSQVHSGEQFF.

The V gene is TRBV10-3, the J gene TRBJ2-2; possibly TRBD2 for D (5 bases). Deletions cut 8 bases from V and 4 bases from J, with 5 bases between. This CDR3 region has 11 residues. Looked up from germline, CDR1 is ENHRY and CDR2 is SYGVKD. In DNA form, the CDR3 reads TGTGCCATCCGGGGCACCGGGGAGCTGTTTTTT. This codes for CAIRGTGELFF.

In its sample, this clone was seen a few times. The conserved phenylalanine or tryptophan is not found at the CDR3 terminus, so this likely reflects a read error. The limits of the CDR3 on the DNA are not certain, so only TCRdb's listed CDR3 is given. The chain employs TRBV20-1 and TRBJ1-2; TRBD1 is the table's D call and was not checked against the DNA. Germline V gene lookup returns CDR1 DFQATT and CDR2 SNEGSKA (reference sequence). Including both end residues, the CDR3 is 11 amino acids long. This chain's CDR3 is CSARAGQAPRP.